Listed here are 16 T cell receptor beta chains from one sample, sequenced in a study of blood T cell repertoires in COVID-19. Clones were sequenced by immunoSEQ multiplex PCR, and TCRdb holds only the in-frame ones, with some missing. Of 110,000 to 150,000 clones in the sample, 79% were seen once. Sequencing input: peripheral blood. The receptors were gathered from a man aged 50 or older with active or convalescent COVID-19.

The rearrangement joins TRBV6-5 to TRBJ2-1; 11 positions agree with TRBD1. The J segment lost 6 bases and the V segment lost 5 bases, leaving 3 bases of the junction unmatched. This CDR3 has 14 residues. The V gene's germline CDR1 is MNHEY and CDR2 SVGAGI. The CDR3 coding sequence is TGTGCCAGCAGTCGCGGGACAGGGGGCAATGAGCAGTTCTTC. Its protein product is CASSRGTGGNEQFF.

On this clone: In the same sample, other DNA sequences code for this CDR3. In DNA, the CDR3 is TGTGCCAGTAGCCCCGACCAAGAGACCCAGTACTTC. It translates to CASSPDQETQYF. The rearrangement joins TRBV19 to TRBJ2-5; D not resolved. V gave up 6 bases and J gave up 0 bases, with 5 bases separating them. The CDR3 consists of 12 residues. CDR1 LNHDA and CDR2 SQIVND come from the germline V gene (reference sequence).

This clone was recorded only once. The rearrangement joins TRBV7-9 to TRBJ2-7; 8 bases fit TRBD2. The CDR3 spans 15 residues. J gave up 6 bases and V 0 bases, and 7 bases lay outside the gene matches. Germline CDR1 and CDR2: SEHNR and FQNEAQ (reference sequence). This CDR3 is CASSLAGLGVVEQYF. The CDR3 DNA is TGTGCCAGCAGCTTAGCGGGACTAGGGGTGGTCGAGCAGTACTTC.

V gene TRBV13 combines with J gene TRBJ1-2; 11 bases agree with TRBD1. With V trimmed by 6 bases and J by 3 bases, 6 bases remained unmatched. CDR3 size: 15 residues. CDR1 is PRHDT, CDR2 FYEKMQ, per germline (reference sequence). CDR3 amino acids: CASSRRDRGYYGYTF. DNA of the CDR3: TGTGCCAGCAGTCGCCGGGACAGGGGGTACTATGGCTACACCTTC.

This clone was seen repeatedly, ten times or more. The chain combines TRBV24-1 with TRBJ1-4; 7 bases are shared with TRBD1. This CDR3 has 16 amino acids. The V segment lost 3 bases and the J segment 8 bases; nucleotides outside the gene matches: 11. The germline CDR1 and CDR2 sequences are KGHDR and SFDVKD. CDR3 sequence reads: CATSDPRDSDGEKLFF. CDR3 coding DNA: TGTGCCACCAGTGATCCTCGGGACAGCGATGGGGAAAAACTGTTTTTT.

This clone was seen a single time. The gene calls are TRBV19 and TRBJ1-5; TRBD1 might be the D (6 bases). Germline-derived CDR1 and CDR2 are LNHDA and SQIVND (reference sequence). The V end was cut by 0 bases, the J end by 7 bases, with 7 bases between. This CDR3 contains 13 residues. In DNA form, the CDR3 reads TGTGCCAGTAGTATAGACAGGGGCCAGCCCCAGCATTTT. Translation gives CASSIDRGQPQHF.

The chain has TRBV27 and TRBJ2-7, with TRBD1 as a possible D gene (6 bases). Germline loops: CDR1 MNHEY, CDR2 SMNVEV (reference sequence). V lost 8 bases, J lost 0 bases, and 14 bases lay in between. The CDR3 has 14 amino acids. CDR3 region: CASGRLDSSYEQYF. The CDR3 coding sequence is TGTGCCAGCGGCCGATTGGACAGCTCCTACGAGCAGTACTTC.

The rearrangement joins TRBV11-2 to TRBJ1-4, with D possibly being TRBD1 (6 bases). This CDR3 has 18 residues. V was shortened by 2 bases and J by 0 bases, with 16 bases between the two germline ends. The V gene's germline CDR1 is SGHAT and CDR2 FQNNGV. CDR3 in amino acids: CASSLRPGEGATNEKLFF. In DNA form, the CDR3 reads TGTGCCAGCAGCTTACGGCCAGGAGAGGGGGCAACTAATGAAAAACTGTTTTTT.

The chain uses TRBV10-2 and TRBJ1-5, with unresolved D. The germline V gene encodes CDR1 WSHSY and CDR2 SAAADI. V lost 4 bases to trimming and J lost 2 bases, with 12 bases between them. The CDR3 is made up of 15 amino acids. CDR3 region: CASSGGPGGNQPQHF. The CDR3 nucleotides read TGCGCCAGCAGTGGAGGGCCTGGGGGCAATCAGCCCCAGCATTTT.

This rearrangement joins TRBV7-9 to TRBJ2-3, with TRBD1 matching over 7 bases. The V gene end was trimmed by 7 bases and the J gene end by 2 bases; junction bases not matched to a gene: 9. Germline V gene lookup returns CDR1 SEHNR and CDR2 FQNEAQ (reference sequence). The CDR3 sequence is 15 residues long. CDR3 in amino acids: CASKTGEWPTDTQYF. CDR3 sequence (DNA): TGTGCCAGCAAAACAGGGGAGTGGCCCACAGATACGCAGTATTTT.

In its sample, this clone was seen a few times. This chain joins TRBV7-9 and TRBJ2-2, with D possibly TRBD2 on 6 matching bases. This CDR3 has 14 residues. Germline loops: CDR1 SEHNR, CDR2 FQNEAQ (reference sequence). Trimming removed 5 bases from V and 5 bases from J, with 12 bases in between. CDR3 bases: TGTGCCAGCAGCGCTACCGGGACTACCGGGGAGCTGTTTTTT. Amino acid sequence: CASSATGTTGELFF.

The chain employs TRBV7-3 and TRBJ1-5, with 7 nucleotides matching TRBD1. Germline V gene sequence: CDR1 SGHTA, CDR2 FQGTGA. With V trimmed by 3 bases and J by 3 bases, 5 bases remained unmatched. This CDR3 region has 15 residues. CDR3 coding DNA: TGTGCCAGCAGCTTGAGACAGGGTTCCAATCAGCCCCAGCATTTT. Translated: CASSLRQGSNQPQHF.

The V and J genes are TRBV6-5 and TRBJ2-3; D gene ambiguous. The V gene lost 2 bases and the J gene lost 2 bases, with 8 bases spanning the gap. Germline loops: CDR1 MNHEY, CDR2 SVGAGI. The CDR3 contains 14 residues. The CDR3 sequence is CASSYGVPTDTQYF. Written as DNA, the CDR3 is TGTGCCAGCAGTTACGGAGTTCCCACAGATACGCAGTATTTT.

The gene calls are TRBV27 and TRBJ2-3; 7 nucleotides match TRBD2. Looked up from germline, CDR1 is MNHEY and CDR2 is SMNVEV (reference sequence). Germline trimming cut 2 bases from V and 0 bases from J; bases unmatched to any gene: 2. The CDR3 contains 15 residues. The CDR3 coding sequence is TGTGCCAGCAGTTTAGCGGGAGTTAGCACAGATACGCAGTATTTT. Amino acids: CASSLAGVSTDTQYF.

V usage is TRBV27 and J usage is TRBJ1-1; 7 positions match TRBD1. V lost 0 bases, J lost 3 bases, and 4 bases stayed unmatched. The CDR3 is 15 amino acids. The germline V gene encodes CDR1 MNHEY and CDR2 SMNVEV (reference sequence). CDR3 amino acids: CASSLSTRGDTEAFF. In DNA, the CDR3 is TGTGCCAGCAGTTTATCAACCAGGGGGGACACTGAAGCTTTCTTT.

CDR3 coding DNA: TGTGCCAGCAGCCCACTAGCGGGAGATGGGCGTGCTCAGTACTTC. It codes for CASSPLAGDGRAQYF. V is TRBV7-2 and J is TRBJ2-4, with TRBD2 matching 11 bases. Trimming removed 5 bases from V and 12 bases from J; junction bases left unmatched: 12. The CDR3 totals 15 residues. Germline CDR1 reads SGHTA; CDR2 reads FQGNSA.